This TCR beta chain derives from a study of blood T cell repertoires in COVID-19. Study summary: Samples taken during acute and convalescent COVID-19 were collected in the United States, Italy and Spain.

Original methodology: Estimation of nucleated cell counts relied on the amplification of reference gene primers. This table comes from immunoSEQ multiplex PCR, and its TCRdb copy is limited to in-frame clones, with some not included. Clone size and V and J calls were adopted from that table, with D and trimming inferred from the DNA. The profile shows hundreds of thousands of clones, 88% of them singletons. Assignment of participants to cohorts was predicated upon participant-reported clinical history. Germline CDR1 reads MDHEN; CDR2 reads SYDVKM. The CDR3 runs 13 residues. Trimming took 8 bases from V and 2 from J; bases not matched to a gene: 6.

The sequence was obtained from a woman aged 45-65 years who had recovered from COVID-19. This chain joins TRBV28 and TRBJ2-7; 7 bases align to TRBD1. Sequenced: PBMCs or T cells enriched from blood (not recorded which). DNA of the CDR3: TGTGCCAGCGCCACAGGGGTTACCTACGAGCAGTACTTC. It is translated as CASATGVTYEQYF.